This T cell receptor (beta chain) was observed in a study of T cells in localized non-small cell lung cancer (TCRdb year 2020). Regarding the study in general: T cell repertoires of a few hundred early-stage NSCLC patients were analyzed, with tumors being compared against uninvolved tumor-adjacent lungs. All 250 or so NSCLC patients in the cohort were treatment-naive and had localized lung tumors that were resected. The mean age of the NSCLC patients was about 67 years, with approximately 130 men and 95 to 110 women.

TCR beta CDR3 regions were sequenced from DNA using the immunoSEQ Assay. Processing in the source paper ran as follows. T cell density was computed as TCR beta template counts normalized to usable DNA estimated by amplifying housekeeping genes. Using the preseqR package, richness was estimated by extrapolating to 120,000 templates for tissue samples and 400,000 templates for PBMC samples. Clonality was calculated as one minus Pielou's evenness. Tissue-enriched TCRs were identified by differential abundance testing using productive amino-acid clonotypes, minimum total count 5 and alpha 0.1. The Jaccard Index and the Morisita Overlap Index were used to quantify repertoire overlap between compartments. GLIPH grouped TCR beta CDR3s together with public tetramer-defined viral CDR3s, and a viral motif had to include at least three viral sequences and also show V-gene enrichment. TCRdb holds this immuneACCESS table with in-frame rearrangements only. Some clones are missing; in checked studies, unresolved V genes explain under half, and the rest has no known cause. V and J calls and clone size come straight from that table; D and trimming were deduced from the DNA. The sample profile shows about 2,800 clones; about 20% of them were found once. The ten largest clones capture 20% to 30% of the sample.

In regard to this clone: Its antigen is unknown. No quality values exist for individual bases; no much larger clone is one base distant.

The germline V gene gives CDR1 as MNHGY and CDR2 as SAAAGT. Trimming removed 6 bases from V and 3 bases from J, leaving 12 bases between the germline ends. There are 13 amino acids in the CDR3, from cysteine to phenylalanine inclusive. Of the read, only the CDR3 DNA is kept; its 39 bases are in frame from base 1. At diagnosis, peripheral blood, uninvolved tumor-adjacent lung and tumor were collected and were preserved as a mix of fresh-frozen and FFPE material. What the research found in general, with its limitations: Longer overall survival was associated with higher T cell density in blood, whereas shorter survival was associated with higher clonality in adjacent lung. Uninvolved tumor-adjacent lung showed the highest T cell clonality, higher than tumor, which suggests more focused antigenic responses in the uninvolved tumor-adjacent lung. Because of the exploratory design, TCR variables were selected using unadjusted p-values without false-discovery rate correction. Because multi-region tumor sequencing was not done, intratumor heterogeneity could not be ruled out. Of the top 100 tumor clones, a median of roughly 60 were detected in paired uninvolved adjacent lung; over 25 were also among that lung's top 100.

The sample in question was lung tumor tissue, obtained before any cancer treatment. The TCR comes from a male donor at least 60 years old with stage II squamous cell lung carcinoma. Recombination connected TRBV6-8 to TRBJ2-7; no D gene is confidently identified. The CDR3 region reads CASRRDTVYEQYF. The bases read TGTGCCAGCAGGCGAGACACGGTCTACGAGCAGTACTTC.